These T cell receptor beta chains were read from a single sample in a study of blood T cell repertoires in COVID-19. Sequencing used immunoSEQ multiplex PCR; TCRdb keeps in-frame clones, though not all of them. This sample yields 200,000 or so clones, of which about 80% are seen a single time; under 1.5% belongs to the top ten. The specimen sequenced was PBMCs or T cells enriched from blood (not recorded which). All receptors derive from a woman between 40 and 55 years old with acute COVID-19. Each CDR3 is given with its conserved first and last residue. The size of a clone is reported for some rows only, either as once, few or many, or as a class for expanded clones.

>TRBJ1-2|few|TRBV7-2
CASSSRGRQSKDYGYTF
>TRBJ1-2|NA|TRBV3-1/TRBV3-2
CASSQDRGSYGYTF
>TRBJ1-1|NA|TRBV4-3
CASSQEGQGAEAFF
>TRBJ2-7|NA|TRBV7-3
CASSLTSDSGSPYEQYF
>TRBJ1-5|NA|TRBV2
CASSRQGNQLQHF
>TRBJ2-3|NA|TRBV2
CASRETSGPTDTQYF
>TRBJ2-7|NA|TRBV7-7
CASSPISGGASSEQYF
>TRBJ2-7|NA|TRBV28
CASTSSGRARKQYF
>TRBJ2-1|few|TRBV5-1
CASSLNPGQGASEQFF
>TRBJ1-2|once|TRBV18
CASSLPGQDYGYTF
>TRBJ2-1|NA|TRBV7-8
CASSRRGGNEQFF
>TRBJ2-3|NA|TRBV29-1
CSVAGGSRRTDTQYF
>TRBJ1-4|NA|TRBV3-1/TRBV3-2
CASSARTVSEKLFF
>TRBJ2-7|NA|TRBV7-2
CASSLGRLASYEQYF
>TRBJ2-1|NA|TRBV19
CASSIAAEGNEQFF
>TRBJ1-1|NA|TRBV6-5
CASSYSTGEAFF
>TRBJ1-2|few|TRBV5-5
CASSLAGQGARGYTF
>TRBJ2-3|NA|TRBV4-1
CASSQGQGGRTTDTQYF
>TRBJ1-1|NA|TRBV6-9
CASSYSEGMDTEAFF
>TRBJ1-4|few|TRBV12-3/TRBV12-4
CASRRGYSEKLFF
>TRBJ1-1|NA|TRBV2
CASSEGQGRSGKAEAFF
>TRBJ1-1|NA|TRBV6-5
CASGWGHLNTEAFF
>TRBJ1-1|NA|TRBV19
CASSGRQGSTEAFF
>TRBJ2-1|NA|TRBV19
CASIPTSGRATEQFF
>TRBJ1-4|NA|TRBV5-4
CASSFGQPATNEKLFF
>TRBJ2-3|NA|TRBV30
CAWSVPGADTQYF